The present T cell receptor (beta chain) was sequenced within a study of T-cell reconstitution after alpha-beta-depleted transplantation in children. This CDR3 is 21 amino acids long. Germline values: CDR1 LGHNA, CDR2 YNFKEQ. Trimming took 1 base from V and 3 from J, leaving 27 bases between them. Unique molecular identifiers were used in preparing the TCRbeta library. TCRdb called the PCR reads again in MiXCR, with one record for every CDR3 protein. The top ten clones hold 2% to 3% of a sample with roughly 350,000 distinct CDR3 sequences, about 9.4% of them seen once. This receptor was identified in a human donor who donated a stem cell graft to a child with acute lymphoblastic leukemia. V gene TRBV4-2 combines with J gene TRBJ2-2; D is perhaps TRBD1 (6 bases). The specimen was PBMCs from the stem cell graft donor, collected from the stem cell graft. The DNA of the CDR3 is TGTGCCAGCAGCCAAGCCCCCACGCTGACACCTACAGGGATATACACCGGGGAGCTGTTTTTT. It is translated as CASSQAPTLTPTGIYTGELFF.